This T cell receptor (beta chain) is drawn from a study of PD-1 blockade in classical Hodgkin lymphoma. Trimming removed 4 bases at V and 1 base at J, with 3 bases between. The germline CDR1 and CDR2 sequences are SGHRS and YFSETQ. The CDR3 spans 12 residues. Each patient's relapse followed autologous stem cell transplantation, and brentuximab vedotin exposure varied. Repertoires were generated with immunoSEQ multiplex PCR, while TCRdb's copy carries only in-frame clones and drops some. In the table there are tens of thousands of clones, 75% to 90% of which are singletons. This clone is a singleton in its sample.

Sequences were derived from peripheral blood mononuclear cells (PBMCs), sampled before the second cycle of nivolumab. This sequence was found in a human donor with classical Hodgkin lymphoma. This rearrangement joins TRBV5-1 to TRBJ2-1, with D unclear. This chain's CDR3 is CASSLSYNEQFF. The CDR3 nucleotides read TGCGCCAGCAGCCTTTCCTACAATGAGCAGTTCTTC.